This T cell receptor beta chain was retrieved from a study of cytomegalovirus exposure and HLA in healthy donors. Findings and limits, study-wide: Reportedly, TCR beta sequences accurately predicted HLA-A and HLA-B alleles in most subjects. The study dropped some indistinguishable V segments, TRBV6-2 and TRBV6-3 among them.

Amplification used 60 Vbeta primers and 13 Jbeta primers. Per the authors' pipeline: In a later analysis, roughly 11 million of 75 million to 85 million unique beta chains occurred in at least two donors. Here immunoSEQ multiplex PCR was the method, and the copy in TCRdb shows in-frame clones only, minus some. D and trimming were read from the DNA, whereas the V and J calls and clone size are those reported in that table. The repertoire holds about 150,000 clones, with 65% to 80% as singletons. Remarks on this clone: Antigen: not known.

The ends lost 5 bases at V and 1 base at J; junction bases unmatched: 6. This CDR3 comprises 16 residues. From germline, CDR1 is KGHSH and CDR2 LQKENI. The clonotype originates from a man in his late teens or twenties in good health and CMV-seronegative. The chain has TRBV18 and TRBJ1-1; 11 bases fit TRBD1. Sequencing was performed on PBMCs. The CDR3 sequence is CASSRTGGAGNTEAFF. The CDR3 DNA follows: TGTGCCAGCTCAAGGACAGGGGGCGCGGGGAACACTGAAGCTTTCTTT.